This T cell receptor (beta chain) was sequenced during a study of cytomegalovirus exposure and HLA in healthy donors. Study-wide points: For TCR beta chains, V- and J-gene trimming was later linked to a missense DCLRE1C variant.

This clone was counted once. The antigen remains unidentified. Donors consisted of healthy bone marrow donors. PCR amplification relied on 60 Vbeta primers (plus 13 Jbeta primers). Repertoires were generated with immunoSEQ multiplex PCR, while TCRdb's copy carries only in-frame clones and drops some. This table holds some 87,000 clones, around 79% found once. Per the germline V gene, CDR1 is SQVTM and CDR2 is ANQGSEA. The CDR3 extends over 11 amino acids. With 3 bases removed from V and 7 bases from J, the gap between germline ends came to 9 bases. The receptor was derived from a man between 18 and 35 years old in good health and CMV-seropositive. The chain links TRBV29-1 to TRBJ1-2; D is possibly TRBD1 (5 bases). The specimen sequenced was PBMCs. CDR3 protein: CSVEKGLGYTF. CDR3 DNA sequence: TGCAGCGTTGAGAAGGGGCTTGGCTACACCTTC.